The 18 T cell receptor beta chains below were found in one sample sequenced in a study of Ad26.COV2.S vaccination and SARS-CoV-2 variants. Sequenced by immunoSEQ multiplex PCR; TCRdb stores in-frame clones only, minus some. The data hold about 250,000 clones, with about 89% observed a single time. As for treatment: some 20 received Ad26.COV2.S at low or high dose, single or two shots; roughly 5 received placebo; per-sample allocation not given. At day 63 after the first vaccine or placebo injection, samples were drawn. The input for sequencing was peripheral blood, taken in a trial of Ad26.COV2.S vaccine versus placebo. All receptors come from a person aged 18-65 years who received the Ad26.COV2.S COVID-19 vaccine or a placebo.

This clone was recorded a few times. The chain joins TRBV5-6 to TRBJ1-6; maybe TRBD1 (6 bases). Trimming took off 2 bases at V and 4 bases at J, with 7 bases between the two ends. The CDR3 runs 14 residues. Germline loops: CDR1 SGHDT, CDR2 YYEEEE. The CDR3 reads CASSFGQYNSPLHF. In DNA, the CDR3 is TGTGCCAGCAGCTTCGGACAGTATAATTCACCCCTCCACTTT. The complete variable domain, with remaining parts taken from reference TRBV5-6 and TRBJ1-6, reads DAGVTQSPTHLIKTRGQQVTLRCSPKSGHDTVSWYQQALGQGPQFIFQYYEEEERQRGNFPDRFSGHQFPNYSSELNVNALLLGDSALYLCASSFGQYNSPLHFGNGTRLTVT.

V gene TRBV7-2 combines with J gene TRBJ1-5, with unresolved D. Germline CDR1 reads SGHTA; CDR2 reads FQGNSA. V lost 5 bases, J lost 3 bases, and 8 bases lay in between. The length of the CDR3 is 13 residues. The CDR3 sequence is CASSPRANQPQHF. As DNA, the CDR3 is TGTGCCAGCAGCCCCCGGGCCAATCAGCCCCAGCATTTT.

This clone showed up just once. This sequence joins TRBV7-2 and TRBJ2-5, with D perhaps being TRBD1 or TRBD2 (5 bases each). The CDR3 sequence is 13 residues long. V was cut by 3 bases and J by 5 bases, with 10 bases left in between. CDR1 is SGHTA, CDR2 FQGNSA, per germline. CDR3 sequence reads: CASSFQGEETQYF. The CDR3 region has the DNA TGTGCCAGCAGCTTCCAAGGGGAGGAGACCCAGTACTTC.

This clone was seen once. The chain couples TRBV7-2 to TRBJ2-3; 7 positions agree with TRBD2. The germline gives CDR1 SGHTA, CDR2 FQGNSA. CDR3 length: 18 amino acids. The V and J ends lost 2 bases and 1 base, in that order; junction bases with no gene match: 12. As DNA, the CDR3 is TGTGCCAGCAGCTTACGGTTGCTAGCTCGGGGGGGCACAGATACGCAGTATTTT. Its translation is CASSLRLLARGGTDTQYF.

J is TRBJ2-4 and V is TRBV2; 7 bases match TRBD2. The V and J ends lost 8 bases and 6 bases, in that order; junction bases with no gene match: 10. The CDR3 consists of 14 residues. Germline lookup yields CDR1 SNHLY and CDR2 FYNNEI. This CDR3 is CASEPGGSLNIQYF. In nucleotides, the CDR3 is TGTGCCAGCGAACCGGGCGGGAGCCTAAACATTCAGTACTTC.

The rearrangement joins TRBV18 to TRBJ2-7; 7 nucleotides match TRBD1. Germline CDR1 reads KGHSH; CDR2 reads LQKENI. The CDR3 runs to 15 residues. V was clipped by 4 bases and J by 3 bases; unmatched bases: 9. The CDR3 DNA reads TGTGCCAGCTCACGCAACCCGACAGGGTACTACGAGCAGTACTTC. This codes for CASSRNPTGYYEQYF.

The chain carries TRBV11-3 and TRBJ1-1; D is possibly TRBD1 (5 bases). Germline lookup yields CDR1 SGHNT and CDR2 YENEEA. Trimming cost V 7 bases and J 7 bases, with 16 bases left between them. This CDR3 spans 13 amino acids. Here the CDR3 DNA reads TGTGCCAGCACCCGAGACGGGACCAATGAAGCTTTCTTT. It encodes CASTRDGTNEAFF.

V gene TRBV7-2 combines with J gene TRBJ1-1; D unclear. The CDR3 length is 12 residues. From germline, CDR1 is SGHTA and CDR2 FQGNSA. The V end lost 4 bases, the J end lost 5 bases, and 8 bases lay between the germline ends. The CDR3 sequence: CASSWGRTEAFF. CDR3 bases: TGTGCCAGCAGCTGGGGTCGGACTGAAGCTTTCTTT.

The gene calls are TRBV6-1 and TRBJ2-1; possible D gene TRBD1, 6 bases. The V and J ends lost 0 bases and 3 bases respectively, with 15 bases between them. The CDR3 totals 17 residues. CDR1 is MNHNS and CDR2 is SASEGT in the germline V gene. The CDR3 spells CASSEASVRGFYNEQFF. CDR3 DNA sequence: TGTGCCAGCAGTGAAGCGTCTGTTAGGGGGTTCTACAATGAGCAGTTCTTC.

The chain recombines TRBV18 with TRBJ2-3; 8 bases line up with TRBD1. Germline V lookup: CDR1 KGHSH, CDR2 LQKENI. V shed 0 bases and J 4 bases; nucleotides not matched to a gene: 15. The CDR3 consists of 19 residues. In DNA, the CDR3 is TGTGCCAGCTCACCACCGGTTCCCCTTGGGCAGGGGGCCTCAGATACGCAGTATTTT. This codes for CASSPPVPLGQGASDTQYF.

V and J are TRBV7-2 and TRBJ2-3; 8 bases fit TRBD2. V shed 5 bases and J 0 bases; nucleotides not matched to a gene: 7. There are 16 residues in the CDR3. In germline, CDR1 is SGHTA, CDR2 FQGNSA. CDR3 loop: CASSPGLADSTDTQYF. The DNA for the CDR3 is TGTGCCAGCAGCCCTGGACTAGCTGATAGCACAGATACGCAGTATTTT.

The CDR3 bases are TGCGCCAGCAGCCGAGCCGTAAGAAGAACTCGGGGGGCCGAGGAAAACATTCAGTACTTC. This translates into CASSRAVRRTRGAEENIQYF. The V gene is TRBV4-1, the J gene TRBJ2-4; TRBD2 is a possible D gene (7 bases). The CDR3 is made up of 20 amino acids. V was cut by 4 bases and J by 5 bases, with 30 bases left in between. Germline V CDR1 and CDR2: MGHRA, YSYEKL.

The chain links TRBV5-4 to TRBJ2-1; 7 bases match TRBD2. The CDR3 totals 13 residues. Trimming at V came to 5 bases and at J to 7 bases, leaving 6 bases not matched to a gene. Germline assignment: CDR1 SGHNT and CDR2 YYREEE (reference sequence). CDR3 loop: CASRSTSANEQFF. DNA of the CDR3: TGTGCCAGCAGATCTACTAGCGCTAATGAGCAGTTCTTC.

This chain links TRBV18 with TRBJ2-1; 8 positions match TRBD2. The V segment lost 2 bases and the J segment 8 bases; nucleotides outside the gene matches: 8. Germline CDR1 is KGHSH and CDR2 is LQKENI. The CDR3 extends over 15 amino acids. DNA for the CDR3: TGTGCCAGCTCACCAATAGAGTTAGCGGGATATGAGCAGTTCTTC. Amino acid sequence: CASSPIELAGYEQFF.

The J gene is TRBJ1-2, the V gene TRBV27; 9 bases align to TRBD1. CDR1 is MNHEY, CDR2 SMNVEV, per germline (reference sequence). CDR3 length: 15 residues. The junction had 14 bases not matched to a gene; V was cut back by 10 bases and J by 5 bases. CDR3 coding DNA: TGTGCCACCACACCCGGGACAGGGATTGGGTATGGCTACACCTTC. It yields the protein CATTPGTGIGYGYTF.

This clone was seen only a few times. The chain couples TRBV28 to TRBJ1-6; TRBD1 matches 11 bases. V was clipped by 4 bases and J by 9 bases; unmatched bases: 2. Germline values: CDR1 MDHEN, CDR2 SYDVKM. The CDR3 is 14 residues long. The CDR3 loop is CASSSGQGGSPLHF. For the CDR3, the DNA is TGTGCCAGCAGTTCGGGACAGGGGGGTTCACCCCTCCACTTT. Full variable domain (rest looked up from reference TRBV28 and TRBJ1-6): DVKVTQSSRYLVKRTGEKVFLECVQDMDHENMFWYRQDPGLGLRLIYFSYDVKMKEKGDIPEGYSVSREKKERFSLILESASTNQTSMYLCASSSGQGGSPLHFGNGTRLTVT.

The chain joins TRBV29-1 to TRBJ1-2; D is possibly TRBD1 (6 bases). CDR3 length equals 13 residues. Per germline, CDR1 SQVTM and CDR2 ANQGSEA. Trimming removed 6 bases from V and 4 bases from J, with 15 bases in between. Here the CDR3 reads CSVGETGPYGYTF. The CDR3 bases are TGCAGCGTGGGCGAAACAGGGCCCTATGGCTACACCTTC. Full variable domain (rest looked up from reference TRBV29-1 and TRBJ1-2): SAVISQKPSRDICQRGTSLTIQCQVDSQVTMMFWYRQQPGQSLTLIATANQGSEATYESGFVIDKFPISRPNLTFSTLTVSNMSPEDSSIYLCSVGETGPYGYTFGSGTRLTVV.

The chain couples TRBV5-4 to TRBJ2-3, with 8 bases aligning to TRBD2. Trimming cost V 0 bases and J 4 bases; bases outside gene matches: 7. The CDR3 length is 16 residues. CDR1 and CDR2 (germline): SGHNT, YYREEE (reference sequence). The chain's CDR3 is CASSLALAGGADTQYF. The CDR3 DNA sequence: TGTGCCAGCAGCTTGGCCCTCGCGGGAGGTGCAGATACGCAGTATTTT.